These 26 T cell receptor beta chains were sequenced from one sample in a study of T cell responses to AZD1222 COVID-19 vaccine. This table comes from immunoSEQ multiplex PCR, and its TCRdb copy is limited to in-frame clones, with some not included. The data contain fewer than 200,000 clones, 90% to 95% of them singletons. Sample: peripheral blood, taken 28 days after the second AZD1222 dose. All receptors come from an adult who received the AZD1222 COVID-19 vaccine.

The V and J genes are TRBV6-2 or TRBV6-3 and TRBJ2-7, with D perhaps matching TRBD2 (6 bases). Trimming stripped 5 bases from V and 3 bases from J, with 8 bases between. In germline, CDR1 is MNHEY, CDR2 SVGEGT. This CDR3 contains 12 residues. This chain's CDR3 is CASSSGYYEQYF. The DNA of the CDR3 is TGTGCCAGCAGTAGCGGGTACTACGAGCAGTACTTC.

In DNA, the CDR3 is TGTGCCAGCAGCATCAAGGGCAGAGGTCCCAATCTCCCTTCCCAATTCTCTGGAAACACCATATATTTT. Translation gives CASSIKGRGPNLPSQFSGNTIYF. This chain links TRBV7-9 with TRBJ1-3; D call uncertain. The V end was cut by 5 bases, the J end by 0 bases, with 35 bases between. There are 23 residues in the CDR3. Germline assignment: CDR1 SEHNR and CDR2 FQNEAQ (reference sequence).

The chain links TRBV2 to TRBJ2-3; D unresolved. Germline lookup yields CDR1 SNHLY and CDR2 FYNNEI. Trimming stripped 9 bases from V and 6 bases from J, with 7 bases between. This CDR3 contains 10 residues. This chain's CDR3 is CASGMDTQYF. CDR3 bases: TGTGCCAGTGGAATGGATACGCAGTATTTT.

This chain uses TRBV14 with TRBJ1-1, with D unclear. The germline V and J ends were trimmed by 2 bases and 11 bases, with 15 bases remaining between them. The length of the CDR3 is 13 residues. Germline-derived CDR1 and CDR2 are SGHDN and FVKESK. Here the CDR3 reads CASSQWPRQGAFF. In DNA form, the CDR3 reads TGTGCCAGCAGCCAATGGCCCCGACAAGGGGCTTTCTTT.

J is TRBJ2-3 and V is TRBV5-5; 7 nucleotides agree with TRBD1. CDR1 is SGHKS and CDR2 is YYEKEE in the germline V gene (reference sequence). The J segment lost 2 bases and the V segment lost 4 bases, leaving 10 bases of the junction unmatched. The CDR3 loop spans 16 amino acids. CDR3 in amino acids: CASSETGTVNTDTQYF. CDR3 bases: TGTGCCAGCAGCGAAACCGGGACAGTCAACACAGATACGCAGTATTTT.

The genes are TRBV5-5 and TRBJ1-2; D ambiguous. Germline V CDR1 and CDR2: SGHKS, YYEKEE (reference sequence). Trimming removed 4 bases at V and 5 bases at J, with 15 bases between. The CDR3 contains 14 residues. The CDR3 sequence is CASSPLTGDYGYTF. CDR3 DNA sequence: TGTGCCAGCAGCCCCCTGACGGGAGATTATGGCTACACCTTC.

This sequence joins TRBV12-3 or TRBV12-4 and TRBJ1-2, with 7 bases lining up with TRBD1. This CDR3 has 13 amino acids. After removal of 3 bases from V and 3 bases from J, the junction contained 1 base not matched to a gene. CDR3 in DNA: TGTGCCAGCAGTTTCGACAGGGACTATGGCTACACCTTC. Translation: CASSFDRDYGYTF.

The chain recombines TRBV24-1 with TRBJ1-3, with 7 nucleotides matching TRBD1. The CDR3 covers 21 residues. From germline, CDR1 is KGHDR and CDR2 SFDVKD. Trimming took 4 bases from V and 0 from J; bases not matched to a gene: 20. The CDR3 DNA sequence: TGTGCCACCAGTGAACGCCTCCTAAAATGGACAGGTCCGAGCTCTGGAAACACCATATATTTT. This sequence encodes CATSERLLKWTGPSSGNTIYF.

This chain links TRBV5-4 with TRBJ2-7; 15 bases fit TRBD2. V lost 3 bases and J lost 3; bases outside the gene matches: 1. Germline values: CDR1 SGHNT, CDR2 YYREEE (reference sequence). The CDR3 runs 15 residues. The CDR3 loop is CASSSGLAGGYEQYF. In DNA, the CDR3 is TGTGCCAGCAGCTCGGGACTAGCGGGAGGCTACGAGCAGTACTTC.

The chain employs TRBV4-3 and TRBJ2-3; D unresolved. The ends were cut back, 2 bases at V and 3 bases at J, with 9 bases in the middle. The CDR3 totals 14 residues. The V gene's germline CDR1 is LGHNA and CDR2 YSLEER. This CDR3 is CASSQSLGTDTQYF. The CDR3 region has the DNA TGCGCCAGCAGCCAATCGCTCGGGACAGATACGCAGTATTTT.

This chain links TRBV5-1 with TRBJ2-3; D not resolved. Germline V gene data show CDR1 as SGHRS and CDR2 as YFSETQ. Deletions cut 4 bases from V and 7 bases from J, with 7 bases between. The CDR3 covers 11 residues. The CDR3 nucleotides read TGCGCCAGCAGCGCTGGAAATACGCAGTATTTT. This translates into CASSAGNTQYF. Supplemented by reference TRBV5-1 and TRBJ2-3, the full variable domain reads KAGVTQTPRYLIKTRGQQVTLSCSPISGHRSVSWYQQTPGQGLQFLFEYFSETQRNKGNFPGRFSGRQFSNSRSEMNVSTLELGDSALYLCASSAGNTQYFGPGTRLTVL.

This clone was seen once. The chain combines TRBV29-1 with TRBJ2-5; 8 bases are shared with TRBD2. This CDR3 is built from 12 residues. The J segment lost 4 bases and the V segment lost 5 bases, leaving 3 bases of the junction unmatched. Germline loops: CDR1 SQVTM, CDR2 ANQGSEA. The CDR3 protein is CSVKAGAETQYF. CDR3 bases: TGCAGCGTTAAAGCGGGAGCAGAGACCCAGTACTTC. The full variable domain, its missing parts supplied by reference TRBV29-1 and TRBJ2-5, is SAVISQKPSRDICQRGTSLTIQCQVDSQVTMMFWYRQQPGQSLTLIATANQGSEATYESGFVIDKFPISRPNLTFSTLTVSNMSPEDSSIYLCSVKAGAETQYFGPGTRLLVL.

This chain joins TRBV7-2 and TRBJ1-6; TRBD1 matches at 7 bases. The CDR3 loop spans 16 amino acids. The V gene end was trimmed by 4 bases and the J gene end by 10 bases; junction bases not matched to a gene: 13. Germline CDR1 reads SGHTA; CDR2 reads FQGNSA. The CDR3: CASSSRPGQAGSPLHF. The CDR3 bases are TGTGCCAGCAGCTCCCGCCCCGGACAGGCGGGATCACCCCTCCACTTT.

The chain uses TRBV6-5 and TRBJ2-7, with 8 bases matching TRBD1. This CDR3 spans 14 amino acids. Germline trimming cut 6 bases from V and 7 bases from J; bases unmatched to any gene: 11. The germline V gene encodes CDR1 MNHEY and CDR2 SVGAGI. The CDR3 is CASRETGAEGEQYF. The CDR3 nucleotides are TGTGCCAGCAGGGAGACAGGGGCAGAGGGGGAGCAGTACTTC.

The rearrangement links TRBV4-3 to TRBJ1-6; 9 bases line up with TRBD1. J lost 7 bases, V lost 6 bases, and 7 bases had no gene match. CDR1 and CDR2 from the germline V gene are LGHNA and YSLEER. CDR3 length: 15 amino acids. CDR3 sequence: CASSHSGTGNSPLHF. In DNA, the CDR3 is TGCGCCAGCAGTCATTCCGGGACAGGGAATTCACCCCTCCACTTT.

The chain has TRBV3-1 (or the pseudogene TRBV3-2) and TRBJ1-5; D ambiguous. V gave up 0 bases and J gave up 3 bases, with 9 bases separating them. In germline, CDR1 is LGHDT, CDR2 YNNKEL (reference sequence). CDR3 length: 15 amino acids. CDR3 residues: CASSQDRSYNQPQHF. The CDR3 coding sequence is TGTGCCAGCAGCCAAGATAGGAGCTACAATCAGCCCCAGCATTTT.

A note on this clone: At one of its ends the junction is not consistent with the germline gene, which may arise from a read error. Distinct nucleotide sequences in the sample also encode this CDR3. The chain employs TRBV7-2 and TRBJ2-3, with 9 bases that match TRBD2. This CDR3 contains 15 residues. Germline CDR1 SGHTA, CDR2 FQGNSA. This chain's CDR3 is CASSLAGTSTDTQYF. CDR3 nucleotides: TGTGCCAGCAGCCTAGCGGGAACTAGCACAGATACGCAGTATTTT.

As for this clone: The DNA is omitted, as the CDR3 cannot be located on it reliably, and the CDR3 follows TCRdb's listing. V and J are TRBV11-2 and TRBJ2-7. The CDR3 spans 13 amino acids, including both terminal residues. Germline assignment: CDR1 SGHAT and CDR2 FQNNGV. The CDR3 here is CASSLRWGTGTYF.

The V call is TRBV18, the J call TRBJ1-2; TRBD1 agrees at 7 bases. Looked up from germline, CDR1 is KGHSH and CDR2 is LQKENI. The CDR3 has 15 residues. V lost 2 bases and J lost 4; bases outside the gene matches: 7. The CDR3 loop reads CASSPDGTELYGYTF. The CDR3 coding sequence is TGTGCCAGCTCACCAGACGGGACAGAACTCTATGGCTACACCTTC.

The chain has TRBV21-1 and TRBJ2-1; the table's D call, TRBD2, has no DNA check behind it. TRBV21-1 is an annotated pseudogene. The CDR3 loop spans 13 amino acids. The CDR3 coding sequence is TGTGCCAGCAGCTTGCGAGGGAGGGATGAGCAGTTCTTC. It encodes CASSLRGRDEQFF.

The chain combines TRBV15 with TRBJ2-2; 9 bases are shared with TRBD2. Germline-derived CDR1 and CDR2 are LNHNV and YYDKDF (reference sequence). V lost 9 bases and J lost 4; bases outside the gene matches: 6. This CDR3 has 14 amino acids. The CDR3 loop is CATRRGGITGELFF. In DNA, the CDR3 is TGTGCCACTAGGCGGGGGGGTATCACCGGGGAGCTGTTTTTT.

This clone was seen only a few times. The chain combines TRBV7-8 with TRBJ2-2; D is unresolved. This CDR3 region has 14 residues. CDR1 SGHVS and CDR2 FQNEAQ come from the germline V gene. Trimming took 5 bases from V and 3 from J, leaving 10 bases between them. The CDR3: CASSRPPDTGELFF. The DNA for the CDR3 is TGTGCCAGCAGCCGACCGCCAGACACCGGGGAGCTGTTTTTT.

This CDR3 reads CASSLASGEGNSPLHF. CDR3 DNA sequence: TGTGCCAGCAGCTTAGCGTCAGGGGAGGGTAATTCACCCCTCCACTTT. The rearrangement links TRBV7-9 to TRBJ1-6; tentative D call: TRBD1 (6 bases). V dropped 0 bases and J dropped 6 bases, with 12 bases sitting between them. Germline CDR1 and CDR2: SEHNR and FQNEAQ (reference sequence). The CDR3 has 16 residues.

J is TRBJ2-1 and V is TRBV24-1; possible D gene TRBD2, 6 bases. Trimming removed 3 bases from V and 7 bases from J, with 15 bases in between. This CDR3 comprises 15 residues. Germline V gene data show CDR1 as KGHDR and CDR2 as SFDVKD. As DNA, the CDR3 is TGTGCCACCAGTGATCAGCGGGCGAAGGGGAATGAGCAGTTCTTC. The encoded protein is CATSDQRAKGNEQFF.

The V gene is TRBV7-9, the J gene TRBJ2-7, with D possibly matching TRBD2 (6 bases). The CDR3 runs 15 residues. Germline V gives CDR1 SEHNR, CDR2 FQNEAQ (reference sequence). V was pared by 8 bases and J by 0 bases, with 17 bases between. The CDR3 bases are TGTGCCAGCTCCCGGGGGTACGCAGGCTCCTACGAGCAGTACTTC. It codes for CASSRGYAGSYEQYF.

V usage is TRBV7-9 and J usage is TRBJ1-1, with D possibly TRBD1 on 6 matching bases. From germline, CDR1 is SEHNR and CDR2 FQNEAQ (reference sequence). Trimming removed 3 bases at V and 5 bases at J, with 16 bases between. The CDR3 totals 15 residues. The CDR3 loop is CASSFLRQGITEAFF. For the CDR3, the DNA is TGTGCCAGCAGCTTCCTGAGGCAGGGGATTACTGAAGCTTTCTTT.